The 17 T cell receptor beta chains below were found in one sample sequenced in a study of response to subunit inactivated influenza vaccine. TCRdb reprocessed the RT-PCR reads via MiXCR and lists one record per CDR3 protein. This sample carries approximately 520,000 distinct CDR3 sequences, about 15% of them seen once, and the ten largest clones take roughly 3.1%. Specimen: CD4+ T cells sorted from PBMCs, collected about 23 months after vaccination. The receptors were sampled from a man between 50 and 75 years old who received an inactivated influenza vaccine.

This clonotype was detected only a few times. J is TRBJ2-7 and V is TRBV12-3 or TRBV12-4; a possible D gene is TRBD2 (5 bases). The CDR3 has 14 amino acids. Between the trimmed V and J ends, which lost 7 bases and 0 bases, there was a span of 13 bases. This CDR3 is CASTQRESSYEQYF. In DNA form, the CDR3 reads TGTGCCAGCACCCAAAGGGAGAGCTCCTACGAGCAGTACTTC.

This clonotype was detected only a few times. The chain has TRBV20-1 and TRBJ2-5; D may be TRBD2 (5 bases). V lost 6 bases to trimming and J lost 5 bases, with 13 bases between them. CDR1 is DFQATT, CDR2 SNEGSKA, per germline (reference sequence). CDR3 size: 12 residues. The CDR3 here is CSAQRALETQYF. The CDR3 DNA follows: TGCAGTGCCCAGAGGGCTCTGGAGACCCAGTACTTC.

This clonotype was counted only a few times. The rearrangement links TRBV20-1 to TRBJ2-7; 7 bases map to TRBD2. This CDR3 comprises 15 residues. Germline-derived CDR1 and CDR2 are DFQATT and SNEGSKA (reference sequence). The trim removed 4 bases at V and 3 bases at J, leaving 12 bases unmatched. The CDR3 sequence is CSATTRREKGYEQYF. DNA for the CDR3: TGCAGTGCTACCACGAGGCGGGAGAAGGGCTACGAGCAGTACTTC.

This clonotype was detected a few times. The chain joins TRBV5-1 to TRBJ1-1; possibly TRBD1 for D (5 bases). This CDR3 is built from 13 residues. Germline-derived CDR1 and CDR2 are SGHRS and YFSETQ. V was pared by 6 bases and J by 2 bases, with 11 bases between. CDR3 sequence (DNA): TGCGCCAGCAACGGGGCAGGAAACACTGAAGCTTTCTTT. It specifies CASNGAGNTEAFF.

This clonotype was counted between two and nine times. J is TRBJ2-7 and V is TRBV5-4, with TRBD2 identical over 9 bases. Per germline, CDR1 SGHNT and CDR2 YYREEE (reference sequence). J gave up 1 base and V 3 bases, and 5 bases lay outside the gene matches. The CDR3 is made up of 15 amino acids. Here the CDR3 reads CASSSPSGVSYEQYF. The CDR3 nucleotides read TGTGCCAGCAGCTCCCCTAGCGGGGTTTCCTACGAGCAGTACTTC.

This chain joins TRBV7-2 and TRBJ2-1; tentative D call: TRBD1 (5 bases). CDR3 length equals 12 residues. The V end was cut by 2 bases, the J end by 15 bases, with 14 bases between. The germline gives CDR1 SGHTA, CDR2 FQGNSA. The CDR3 region is CASSLHGQGPFF. CDR3 sequence (DNA): TGTGCCAGCAGCTTACACGGGCAGGGCCCGTTCTTC.

The chain recombines TRBV5-1 with TRBJ2-1; D possibly matches TRBD1 or TRBD2 (5 bases each). Between the trimmed V and J ends, which lost 0 bases and 2 bases, there was a span of 12 bases. CDR1 is SGHRS and CDR2 is YFSETQ in the germline V gene. The CDR3 runs 16 residues. The CDR3 nucleotides read TGCGCCAGCAGCTTGGTTCCGGGACCAACCTACAATGAGCAGTTCTTC. This translates into CASSLVPGPTYNEQFF. Variable domain in full (rest from reference TRBV5-1 and TRBJ2-1): KAGVTQTPRYLIKTRGQQVTLSCSPISGHRSVSWYQQTPGQGLQFLFEYFSETQRNKGNFPGRFSGRQFSNSRSEMNVSTLELGDSALYLCASSLVPGPTYNEQFFGPGTRLTVL.

The CDR3 region is CASSQDPMDKRSQYF. In DNA form, the CDR3 reads TGTGCCAGCAGCCAAGATCCGATGGATAAGAGGTCCCAGTACTTC. The V and J genes are TRBV4-2 and TRBJ2-5; D is undetermined. CDR3 length: 15 amino acids. The germline V gene has CDR1 LGHNA and CDR2 YNFKEQ. V lost 0 bases, J lost 9 bases, and 17 bases lay in between.

This clonotype appeared a few times. The chain is built from TRBV5-1 and TRBJ2-2, with 7 bases lining up with TRBD1. V lost 4 bases and J lost 7; bases outside the gene matches: 10. From germline, CDR1 is SGHRS and CDR2 YFSETQ. The CDR3 length is 15 residues. The CDR3 DNA reads as TGCGCCAGCAGCACCGGCGACAGGGATTACGGGGAGCTGTTTTTT. Its translation: CASSTGDRDYGELFF.

The rearrangement links TRBV4-3 to TRBJ1-3; unclear D gene. CDR3 length: 13 residues. The germline CDR1 and CDR2 sequences are LGHNA and YSLEER. Trimming cost V 1 base and J 3 bases, with 4 bases left between them. CDR3 amino acids: CASSQVDGNTIYF. In DNA, the CDR3 is TGCGCCAGCAGCCAAGTAGATGGAAACACCATATATTTT.

The chain combines TRBV10-2 with TRBJ1-2, with TRBD1 matching 11 bases. CDR1 is WSHSY, CDR2 SAAADI, per germline. Trimming at V came to 3 bases and at J to 8 bases, leaving 8 bases not matched to a gene. This CDR3 spans 15 amino acids. CDR3 DNA sequence: TGCGCCAGCAGTGAACGCCAGAGGACAGGGGGCGGCTACACCTTC. Translated: CASSERQRTGGGYTF.

CDR3 sequence: CSARRGTGGGKLFF. The CDR3 coding sequence is TGCAGTGCTAGACGGGGAACAGGGGGCGGAAAACTGTTTTTT. The chain joins TRBV20-1 to TRBJ1-4, with 9 bases lining up with TRBD1. Germline V gene sequence: CDR1 DFQATT, CDR2 SNEGSKA (reference sequence). V shed 2 bases and J 10 bases; nucleotides not matched to a gene: 8. The CDR3 is 14 amino acids.

This clonotype was seen only a few times. The chain recombines TRBV12-3 or TRBV12-4 with TRBJ2-1; 8 bases match TRBD1. The CDR3 loop spans 13 amino acids. V was pared by 4 bases and J by 13 bases, with 9 bases of the junction left unmatched. As DNA, the CDR3 is TGTGCCAGCAGTTACCAAGACAGGGGTCGACAGTTCTTC. Residues: CASSYQDRGRQFF.

This clonotype showed up many times. The chain carries TRBV7-9 and TRBJ1-4; weak D call: TRBD1 (5 bases). There are 16 residues in the CDR3. V was trimmed by 5 bases and J by 5 bases, leaving 18 bases between them. Germline V gene data show CDR1 as SEHNR and CDR2 as FQNEAQ (reference sequence). In nucleotides, the CDR3 is TGTGCCAGCAGCATGACCTCCGGGACCCAGAATGAAAAACTGTTTTTT. Protein: CASSMTSGTQNEKLFF.

There are a few counts of this clonotype. V usage is TRBV2 and J usage is TRBJ1-4; 7 bases fit TRBD1. Germline V lookup: CDR1 SNHLY, CDR2 FYNNEI. The V and J ends lost 6 bases and 3 bases, in that order; junction bases with no gene match: 7. This CDR3 spans 15 amino acids. The CDR3: CASSARDSSNEKLFF. CDR3 DNA sequence: TGTGCCAGCAGCGCAAGGGACAGCTCTAATGAAAAACTGTTTTTT.

This clonotype was counted a few times. This chain links TRBV7-2 with TRBJ2-5; 7 positions match TRBD2. Germline V CDR1 and CDR2: SGHTA, FQGNSA. The CDR3 runs to 15 residues. With V trimmed by 3 bases and J by 2 bases, 6 bases remained unmatched. CDR3 amino acids: CASSLASGRQETQYF. The CDR3 bases are TGTGCCAGCAGCTTGGCTAGCGGACGACAAGAGACCCAGTACTTC.

This clonotype was counted between two and nine times. The chain carries TRBV12-3 or TRBV12-4 and TRBJ1-3; no clear D gene. The CDR3 loop spans 15 amino acids. Trimming cost V 5 bases and J 0 bases, with 11 bases left between them. The CDR3 DNA reads TGTGCCAGCAGTGATGGATGGTTCTCTGGAAACACCATATATTTT. This codes for CASSDGWFSGNTIYF.